Each of the 13 T cell receptor beta chains below was sequenced from the same sample in a study of cytomegalovirus exposure and HLA in healthy donors. Profiling relied on immunoSEQ multiplex PCR, and the TCRdb table lists in-frame clones only, not all of them. In the table there are about 120,000 clones, over 85% of which are singletons. Sequencing was performed on PBMCs. Receptors originate from a woman aged 18-29 years in good health and CMV-seronegative.

This chain joins TRBV5-4 and TRBJ2-1; TRBD2 matches at 10 bases. V lost 0 bases, J lost 4 bases, and 7 bases stayed unmatched. Germline lookup yields CDR1 SGHNT and CDR2 YYREEE (reference sequence). The CDR3 sequence is 17 residues long. CDR3 loop: CASSLGTSGAPYNEQFF. The CDR3 DNA reads as TGTGCCAGCAGCTTGGGGACTAGCGGAGCCCCTTACAATGAGCAGTTCTTC.

A remark on this clone: The DNA is left out, because the CDR3 cannot be placed on it with certainty; the CDR3 is given as TCRdb lists it. The chain uses TRBV1 and TRBJ1-1; the table's D call, TRBD1, has no DNA check behind it. TRBV1 is classified as a pseudogene. The CDR3 is made up of 21 amino acids, end residues included. The CDR3 here is CTSSPRVGQGNLSVEETEAFF.

The gene calls are TRBV11-3 and TRBJ2-2; D is possibly TRBD2 (6 bases). V was trimmed by 6 bases and J by 7 bases, leaving 18 bases between them. Germline CDR1 and CDR2: SGHNT and YENEEA. This CDR3 is 15 amino acids long. DNA for the CDR3: TGTGCCAGCAGTCCCCCTGGCGGGGACGGCGGGGAGCTGTTTTTT. Its translation: CASSPPGGDGGELFF.

The rearrangement joins TRBV19 to TRBJ2-1; 13 bases agree with TRBD2. The germline V gene encodes CDR1 LNHDA and CDR2 SQIVND (reference sequence). Trimming at V came to 4 bases and at J to 4 bases, leaving 10 bases not matched to a gene. The CDR3 is made up of 18 amino acids. The CDR3 bases are TGTGCCAGTAGTACCCCTCGGACTAGCGGGGGTCGATACAATGAGCAGTTCTTC. Protein sequence: CASSTPRTSGGRYNEQFF.

The chain couples TRBV11-2 to TRBJ1-2; 7 bases align to TRBD1. Germline trimming cut 1 base from V and 1 base from J; bases unmatched to any gene: 9. The germline CDR1 and CDR2 sequences are SGHAT and FQNNGV. The CDR3 is made up of 17 amino acids. DNA of the CDR3: TGTGCCAGCAGCTTAGTCACAGGGGCGCCCATTAACTATGGCTACACCTTC. Its protein product is CASSLVTGAPINYGYTF.

This clone was seen more than once but under ten times. Other DNA sequences of this sample code for an identical CDR3. The chain joins TRBV7-2 to TRBJ1-2; D possibly corresponds to TRBD1 (6 bases). Germline lookup yields CDR1 SGHTA and CDR2 FQGNSA. The CDR3 spans 13 residues. V lost 1 base and J 3 bases, leaving 6 bases between the germline ends. CDR3 nucleotide sequence: TGTGCCAGCAGCTTAGACAGGGACTATGGCTACACCTTC. Protein sequence: CASSLDRDYGYTF.

The chain joins TRBV5-4 to TRBJ2-7, with D tentatively TRBD1 (6 bases). The CDR3 has 14 amino acids. Per the germline V gene, CDR1 is SGHNT and CDR2 is YYREEE (reference sequence). The V end was cut by 4 bases, the J end by 3 bases, with 14 bases between. The DNA for the CDR3 is TGTGCCAGCAGCCAGGACAGCGGTTTCTACGAGCAGTACTTC. Amino acids: CASSQDSGFYEQYF.

The chain combines TRBV25-1 with TRBJ2-7; TRBD2 agrees at 11 bases. The ends lost 4 bases at V and 0 bases at J; junction bases unmatched: 5. The germline V gene has CDR1 MGHDK and CDR2 SYGVNS. CDR3 length: 16 amino acids. The CDR3 loop reads CASSALAGGSSYEQYF. The CDR3 coding sequence is TGTGCCAGCAGTGCGCTAGCGGGGGGTTCCTCCTACGAGCAGTACTTC.

The chain is built from TRBV27 and TRBJ2-3; weak D call: TRBD2 (6 bases). CDR3 size: 14 residues. V lost 3 bases and J lost 6, with 13 bases in between. Germline values: CDR1 MNHEY, CDR2 SMNVEV (reference sequence). DNA of the CDR3: TGTGCCAGCAGTTTGGTCGGCGGGGTTGATACGCAGTATTTT. It is translated as CASSLVGGVDTQYF.

The sample holds one count of this clone. The chain uses TRBV29-1 and TRBJ2-5, with D maybe TRBD1 (8 bases). This CDR3 has 14 amino acids. V shed 7 bases and J shed 4 bases, with 19 bases lying between them. Germline V gene lookup returns CDR1 SQVTM and CDR2 ANQGSEA. The CDR3 here is CSARRQGRGETQYF. Here the CDR3 DNA reads TGCAGCGCCCGTCGACAGGGGAGGGGAGAGACCCAGTACTTC.

The chain uses TRBV6-5 and TRBJ2-3, with 13 bases identical to TRBD2. V lost 2 bases, J lost 3 bases, and 2 bases stayed unmatched. This CDR3 is 16 amino acids long. Per germline, CDR1 MNHEY and CDR2 SVGAGI. CDR3 region: CASSYRTSGGTDTQYF. The CDR3 DNA sequence: TGTGCCAGCAGTTACAGGACTAGCGGGGGAACAGATACGCAGTATTTT.

The CDR3 DNA reads TGCGCCAGCAGCTTACTAGCGTTCTCCTACAATGAGCAGTTCTTC. Translating it yields CASSLLAFSYNEQFF. The chain links TRBV5-1 to TRBJ2-1; 7 bases fit TRBD2. The germline V gene has CDR1 SGHRS and CDR2 YFSETQ. With 2 bases clipped from V and 0 bases from J, the junction kept 2 bases outside the gene matches. This CDR3 has 15 residues.

The V and J genes are TRBV5-5 and TRBJ2-7; D gene ambiguous. The CDR3 length is 13 residues. V dropped 0 bases and J dropped 3 bases, with 7 bases sitting between them. CDR1 is SGHKS, CDR2 YYEKEE, per germline (reference sequence). The CDR3 DNA follows: TGTGCCAGCAGCTTGGGCGCGGACTACGAGCAGTACTTC. This encodes CASSLGADYEQYF.